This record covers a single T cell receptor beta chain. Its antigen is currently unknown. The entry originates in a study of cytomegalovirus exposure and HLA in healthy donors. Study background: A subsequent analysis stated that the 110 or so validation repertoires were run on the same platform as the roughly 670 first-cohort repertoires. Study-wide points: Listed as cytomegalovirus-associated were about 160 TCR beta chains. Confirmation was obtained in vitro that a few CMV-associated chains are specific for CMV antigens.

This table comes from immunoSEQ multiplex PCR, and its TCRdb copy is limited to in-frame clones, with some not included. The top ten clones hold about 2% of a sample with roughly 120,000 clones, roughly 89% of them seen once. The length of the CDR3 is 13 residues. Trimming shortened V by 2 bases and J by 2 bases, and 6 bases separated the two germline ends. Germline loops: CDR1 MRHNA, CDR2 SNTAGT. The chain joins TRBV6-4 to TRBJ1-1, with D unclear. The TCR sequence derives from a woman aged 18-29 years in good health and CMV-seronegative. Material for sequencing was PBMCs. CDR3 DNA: TGTGCCAGCAGTGACAGCGAAAACACTGAAGCTTTCTTT. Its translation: CASSDSENTEAFF.